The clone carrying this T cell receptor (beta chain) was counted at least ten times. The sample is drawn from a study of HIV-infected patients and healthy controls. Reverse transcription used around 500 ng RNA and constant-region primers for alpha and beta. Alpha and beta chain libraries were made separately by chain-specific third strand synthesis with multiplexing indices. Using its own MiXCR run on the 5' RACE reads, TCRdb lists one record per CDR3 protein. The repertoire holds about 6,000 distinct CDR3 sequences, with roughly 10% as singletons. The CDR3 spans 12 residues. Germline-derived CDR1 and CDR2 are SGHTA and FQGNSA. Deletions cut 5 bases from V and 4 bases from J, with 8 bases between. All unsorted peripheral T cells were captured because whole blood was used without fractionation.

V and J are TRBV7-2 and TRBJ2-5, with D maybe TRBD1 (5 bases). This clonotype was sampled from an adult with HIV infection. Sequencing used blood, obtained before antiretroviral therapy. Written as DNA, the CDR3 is TGTGCCAGCAGCCCCAGGGCAGAGACCCAGTACTTC. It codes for CASSPRAETQYF.